Listed below are T cell receptor beta chains from one sample, sequenced in a study of T cells in Graves' hyperthyroidism and ophthalmopathy. TCRdb fed the multiplex PCR reads into MiXCR, producing one record per CDR3 protein. The table shows around 99,000 distinct CDR3 sequences, with roughly 15% occurring only once. The source material was blood. The origin of the receptors is a woman between 45 and 65 years old with Graves' hyperthyroidism. Each CDR3 is given with its conserved first and last residue. Each record gives: CDR3 length, J gene, clone size, V gene, CDR3 protein. Not every row has a clone size; where given, it reads once, few, many or a size class.

14 | TRBJ1-2 | few | TRBV9 | CASTRRDRVYGYTF
16 | TRBJ2-3 | many | TRBV3-1 | CASSGGTSGPTDTQYF
15 | TRBJ1-1 | many | TRBV19 | CASTDGARGNTEAFF
13 | TRBJ2-1 | many | TRBV28 | CASEREVLDEQFF
17 | TRBJ2-1 | many | TRBV24-1 | CATSDSLGLDLPNEQFF
15 | TRBJ2-2 | many | TRBV28 | CASSSTGANTGELFF
15 | TRBJ1-1 | medium-sized | TRBV5-6 | CASSEDRAVDTEAFF
13 | TRBJ1-4 | NA | TRBV30 | CAWSLQGDGKLFF
12 | TRBJ2-3 | many | TRBV7-2 | CASSLSTDTQYF
16 | TRBJ1-4 | many | TRBV7-9 | CASSSQTPGRVEKLFF
13 | TRBJ2-7 | many | TRBV14 | CASRRTGDYEQYF
16 | TRBJ2-2 | NA | TRBV11-2 | CASSLILAGGTGELFF
15 | TRBJ1-1 | few | TRBV7-9 | CASSLGFGQNTEAFF
16 | TRBJ2-3 | many | TRBV7-2 | CASSLSGAGGSYGQYF